Listed below are T cell receptor beta chains from one sample, sequenced in a study of shared clonotypes between healthy human individuals. Sequencing was performed with immunoSEQ multiplex PCR; in TCRdb, only in-frame clones are kept and a portion is missing. The sample lists millions of clones, 90% to 95% occurring once. The sequencing sample was made of naive CD4+ T cells from PBMCs. Receptors originate from a man between 18 and 29 years old in good health. Some clones in this sample may be carry-over from other donors' samples. Both conserved end residues are part of each CDR3. D genes are given only for firm matches. Clone size is stated in some rows and not others, as once, few, many or a class when expanded.

size	D	J	V	CDR3	DNA
.	TRBD1	TRBJ2-7	TRBV28	CASARDRGAYEQYF	TGTGCCAGCGCCCGGGACAGGGGGGCCTACGAGCAGTACTTC
.	TRBD2	TRBJ2-1	TRBV7-2	CASSSPAGGEYNEQFF	TGTGCCAGCAGCTCACCAGCGGGAGGGGAGTACAATGAGCAGTTCTTC
.	.	TRBJ2-2	TRBV5-1	CASSFLRGTGELFF	TGCGCCAGCAGCTTTCTCAGGGGCACCGGGGAGCTGTTTTTT
.	.	TRBJ1-4	TRBV28	CASIPWGRDEKLFF	TGTGCCAGCATTCCATGGGGCCGCGATGAAAAACTGTTTTTT
.	TRBD1	TRBJ2-5	TRBV28	CASSPRTGQETQYF	TGTGCCAGCAGTCCACGGACAGGACAAGAGACCCAGTACTTC
.	.	TRBJ2-7	TRBV14	CASSQDWRGTADEQYF	TGTGCCAGCAGCCAAGATTGGCGGGGGACAGCCGACGAGCAGTACTTC
.	.	TRBJ2-6	TRBV6-1	CASSQGSVGANVLTF	TGTGCCAGCAGTCAGGGGTCCGTTGGGGCCAACGTCCTGACTTTC
.	.	TRBJ1-2	TRBV5-1	CASSLEPDSYGYTF	TGCGCCAGCAGCTTGGAACCCGACAGCTATGGCTACACCTTC
.	TRBD2	TRBJ2-7	TRBV18	CASSPSPGGDEQYF	TGTGCCAGCTCACCAAGCCCCGGGGGGGACGAGCAGTACTTC
.	TRBD1	TRBJ2-1	TRBV6-1	CASSPDRAGEQFF	TGTGCCAGCAGCCCCGACAGGGCAGGTGAGCAGTTCTTC
.	.	TRBJ1-3	TRBV30	CAWSGVVAVNTIYF	TGTGCCTGGAGTGGGGTCGTCGCTGTAAACACCATATATTTT
.	.	TRBJ2-7	TRBV2	CASSEESYEQYF	TGTGCCAGCAGTGAAGAGTCCTACGAGCAGTACTTC
.	.	TRBJ2-7	TRBV6-5	CASRSGSPYEQYF	TGTGCCAGCCGTTCGGGGTCCCCCTACGAGCAGTACTTC
.	.	TRBJ1-5	TRBV4-3	CASSTRTGGQPQHF	TGCGCCAGCAGCACCCGGACGGGCGGTCAGCCCCAGCATTTT
.	TRBD1	TRBJ1-2	TRBV5-5	CASSLVPGGDGYTF	TGTGCCAGCAGCTTGGTTCCAGGGGGCGATGGCTACACCTTC
.	.	TRBJ2-7	TRBV5-6	CASSLQGPYEQYF	TGTGCCAGCAGCTTGCAGGGGCCCTACGAGCAGTACTTC
.	TRBD2	TRBJ2-1	TRBV5-1	CASSVARTSPGDEQFF	TGCGCCAGCAGCGTGGCCCGGACTAGCCCTGGGGATGAGCAGTTCTTC
.	TRBD2	TRBJ2-1	TRBV6-4	CASSGPTSAAYNEQFF	TGTGCCAGCAGTGGACCGACTAGCGCGGCCTACAATGAGCAGTTCTTC
.	.	TRBJ2-2	TRBV7-2	CASSLRMSGRAGELFF	TGTGCCAGCAGCTTAAGGATGAGTGGTCGAGCCGGGGAGCTGTTTTTT
.	.	TRBJ2-7	TRBV10-3	CAISGLASSSYEQYF	TGTGCCATCAGTGGCTTAGCGAGTAGCTCCTACGAGCAGTACTTC
once	.	TRBJ2-1	TRBV28	CASSFSGYNEQFF	TGTGCCAGCAGTTTCTCTGGCTACAATGAGCAGTTCTTC
.	TRBD2	TRBJ2-5	TRBV12-5	CASGPGGFETQYF	TGTGCTAGTGGCCCGGGGGGGTTTGAGACCCAGTACTTC
.	.	TRBJ1-5	TRBV2	CASRGVNQPQHF	TGTGCCAGCAGAGGGGTCAATCAGCCCCAGCATTTT
.	.	TRBJ1-5	TRBV18	CASSPNTLSNQPQHF	TGTGCCAGCTCACCAAATACACTTAGCAATCAGCCCCAGCATTTT
.	.	TRBJ1-4	TRBV29-1	CSAPRVQRLFF	TGCAGCGCCCCACGGGTCCAGCGGCTGTTTTTT
.	TRBD1	TRBJ1-3	TRBV5-6	CASNSGTGGYSSGNTIYF	TGTGCCAGCAACTCCGGGACAGGGGGCTACTCCTCTGGAAACACCATATATTTT
.	.	TRBJ2-5	TRBV6-5	CASSYWGRYQETQYF	TGTGCCAGCAGTTACTGGGGTCGCTACCAAGAGACCCAGTACTTC
.	.	TRBJ2-7	TRBV6-1	CASRVPGGEQYF	TGTGCCAGCAGGGTACCTGGAGGAGAGCAGTACTTC
.	.	TRBJ1-1	TRBV6-5	CASSGRLGGRTEAFF	TGTGCCAGCAGTGGTCGTCTGGGGGGGCGAACTGAAGCTTTCTTT
.	TRBD1	TRBJ1-3	TRBV23-1	CASSQPDPTGAGNTIYF	TGCGCCAGCAGTCAACCCGACCCGACAGGGGCCGGAAACACCATATATTTT